The next 6 T cell receptor beta chains were all read from a single sample in a study of blood T cell repertoires in COVID-19. The table came from immunoSEQ multiplex PCR; TCRdb's copy has only in-frame clones and leaves some out. Counted here are approximately 22,000 clones, more than 75% occurring once; the ten biggest clones make up about 9%. The sample consisted of peripheral blood. All receptors derive from a human donor in a cohort sampled during active COVID-19.

The chain employs TRBV19 and TRBJ1-1; TRBD1 aligns across 7 bases. The CDR3 is 16 residues long. The germline V gene encodes CDR1 LNHDA and CDR2 SQIVND (reference sequence). The V segment lost 3 bases and the J segment 0 bases; nucleotides outside the gene matches: 7. The CDR3 DNA follows: TGTGCCAGTAGTATTTCAAGGGACAGCATGAACACTGAAGCTTTCTTT. Translated, it gives CASSISRDSMNTEAFF. The full variable domain, in which reference TRBV19 and TRBJ1-1 provide the parts outside the CDR3, is DGGITQSPKYLFRKEGQNVTLSCEQNLNHDAMYWYRQDPGQGLRLIYYSQIVNDFQKGDIAEGYSVSREKKESFPLTVTSAQKNPTAFYLCASSISRDSMNTEAFFGQGTRLTVV.

The chain carries TRBV29-1 and TRBJ2-5; D possibly corresponds to TRBD1 (6 bases). Germline V gene data show CDR1 as SQVTM and CDR2 as ANQGSEA. CDR3 length equals 14 residues. V lost 6 bases and J lost 2, with 16 bases in between. The CDR3 DNA reads TGCAGCGTCGCGGCCGGGACAAATCAAGAGACCCAGTACTTC. Translated: CSVAAGTNQETQYF. Using reference TRBV29-1 and TRBJ2-5 for the parts outside the CDR3, the full variable domain is SAVISQKPSRDICQRGTSLTIQCQVDSQVTMMFWYRQQPGQSLTLIATANQGSEATYESGFVIDKFPISRPNLTFSTLTVSNMSPEDSSIYLCSVAAGTNQETQYFGPGTRLLVL.

V is TRBV9 and J is TRBJ2-7, with D perhaps TRBD1 (6 bases). Germline loops: CDR1 SGDLS, CDR2 YYNGEE. The CDR3 spans 14 residues. V was cut by 4 bases and J by 2 bases, with 13 bases left in between. The CDR3 bases are TGTGCCAGCAGCCATACAGGGAATACCTACGAGCAGTACTTC. It encodes CASSHTGNTYEQYF.

The chain recombines TRBV9 with TRBJ2-3; TRBD2 agrees at 8 bases. With 4 bases clipped from V and 0 bases from J, the junction kept 7 bases outside the gene matches. This CDR3 region has 16 residues. In germline, CDR1 is SGDLS, CDR2 YYNGEE. CDR3 loop: CASSSSTGGSTDTQYF. CDR3 coding DNA: TGTGCCAGCAGCTCCAGTACGGGGGGGAGCACAGATACGCAGTATTTT.

The chain joins TRBV7-2 to TRBJ1-1; D possibly corresponds to TRBD1 (6 bases). Germline lookup yields CDR1 SGHTA and CDR2 FQGNSA. Trimming shortened V by 6 bases and J by 6 bases, and 14 bases separated the two germline ends. This CDR3 is 13 amino acids long. CDR3: CASRPGTSAEAFF. Written as DNA, the CDR3 is TGTGCCAGCAGACCAGGGACATCAGCTGAAGCTTTCTTT.

This clone was detected a few times. V is TRBV5-6 and J is TRBJ2-5; 11 positions match TRBD2. The CDR3 is made up of 16 amino acids. The germline V gene encodes CDR1 SGHDT and CDR2 YYEEEE. The V gene end was trimmed by 4 bases and the J gene end by 0 bases; junction bases not matched to a gene: 5. CDR3 sequence: CASSAGLAEDQETQYF. CDR3 DNA sequence: TGTGCCAGCAGCGCGGGACTAGCGGAGGACCAAGAGACCCAGTACTTC.